A single sample is the source of the 10 T cell receptor beta chains below, sequenced in a study of blood T cell repertoires in COVID-19. Method: immunoSEQ multiplex PCR; TCRdb's copy keeps in-frame clones and lacks some. The repertoire holds about 67,000 clones, with roughly 88% as singletons. The specimen was peripheral blood. The receptors were gathered from a woman aged 55-70 years with acute or convalescent COVID-19.

The chain couples TRBV19 to TRBJ1-5; 9 bases are shared with TRBD1. The CDR3 is made up of 13 amino acids. The germline CDR1 and CDR2 sequences are LNHDA and SQIVND (reference sequence). V lost 5 bases to trimming and J lost 7 bases; unmatched junction nucleotides: 3. CDR3 in amino acids: CASSGDRDQPQHF. As DNA, the CDR3 is TGTGCCAGTAGTGGGGACAGGGACCAGCCCCAGCATTTT.

The chain is built from TRBV9 and TRBJ2-1; 9 positions agree with TRBD2. The CDR3 contains 17 residues. V shed 0 bases and J 4 bases; nucleotides not matched to a gene: 8. The germline CDR1 and CDR2 sequences are SGDLS and YYNGEE. CDR3 protein: CASSVGTSASRYNEQFF. CDR3 DNA sequence: TGTGCCAGCAGCGTAGGGACTAGCGCGTCCCGATACAATGAGCAGTTCTTC. Full variable domain (missing parts from reference TRBV9 and TRBJ2-1): DSGVTQTPKHLITATGQRVTLRCSPRSGDLSVYWYQQSLDQGLQFLIQYYNGEERAKGNILERFSAQQFPDLHSELNLSSLELGDSALYFCASSVGTSASRYNEQFFGPGTRLTVL.

The V call is TRBV7-2, the J call TRBJ2-1; perhaps TRBD2 as D (6 bases). Trimming cost V 1 base and J 1 base, with 11 bases left between them. The CDR3 consists of 16 residues. The germline V gene encodes CDR1 SGHTA and CDR2 FQGNSA. The CDR3 coding sequence is TGTGCCAGCAGCTTAGTTCGCGGAGGGTCCTACAATGAGCAGTTCTTC. Translation: CASSLVRGGSYNEQFF.

V is TRBV7-9 and J is TRBJ2-3, with 9 bases that match TRBD2. CDR1 is SEHNR, CDR2 FQNEAQ, per germline (reference sequence). The junction had 7 bases not matched to a gene; V was cut back by 1 base and J by 5 bases. The CDR3 is 16 residues long. The CDR3 sequence: CASSLGTSEWGDTQYF. CDR3 coding DNA: TGTGCCAGCAGCTTAGGGACTAGCGAATGGGGAGATACGCAGTATTTT.

The chain links TRBV16 to TRBJ1-3; D possibly corresponds to TRBD1 (6 bases). The CDR3 is made up of 14 amino acids. V lost 7 bases, J lost 0 bases, and 10 bases lay in between. Germline assignment: CDR1 KGHSY and CDR2 FQNENV. The CDR3 loop is CASTTGTSGNTIYF. CDR3 DNA sequence: TGTGCCAGCACCACAGGGACCTCTGGAAACACCATATATTTT.

The chain is built from TRBV7-3 and TRBJ2-2; 7 bases are shared with TRBD2. Germline V gene data show CDR1 as SGHTA and CDR2 as FQGTGA. The CDR3 length is 15 residues. Unmatched junction bases numbered 8, after V lost 4 bases and J lost 6 bases. CDR3 nucleotide sequence: TGTGCCAGCAGCTACCTAGCGGTGGGCCCCGGGGAGCTGTTTTTT. Protein product: CASSYLAVGPGELFF.

V usage is TRBV20-1 and J usage is TRBJ2-7, with 12 bases lining up with TRBD2. Germline assignment: CDR1 DFQATT and CDR2 SNEGSKA (reference sequence). The junction had 2 bases not matched to a gene; V was cut back by 5 bases and J by 9 bases. This CDR3 comprises 11 residues. CDR3 protein: CSALAGGGQYV. The CDR3 bases are TGCAGTGCTCTAGCGGGAGGGGGGCAGTACGTC.

The J gene is TRBJ2-6, the V gene TRBV7-9; 8 bases map to TRBD1. CDR1 SEHNR and CDR2 FQNEAQ come from the germline V gene (reference sequence). The V and J ends lost 7 bases and 2 bases, in that order; junction bases with no gene match: 19. This CDR3 comprises 20 residues. The CDR3 here is CASTHLARTGLFTGANVLTF. The CDR3 nucleotides read TGTGCCAGCACCCACCTCGCCAGGACAGGGCTGTTTACTGGGGCCAACGTCCTGACTTTC.

CDR3 protein: CASSRWGLGNTEAFF. Here the CDR3 DNA reads TGTGCCAGCAGCCGGTGGGGGCTGGGGAACACTGAAGCTTTCTTT. The chain has TRBV5-4 and TRBJ1-1; D is perhaps TRBD1 (6 bases). Trimming shortened V by 4 bases and J by 1 base, and 14 bases separated the two germline ends. CDR3 length: 15 amino acids. Germline CDR1 is SGHNT and CDR2 is YYREEE (reference sequence).

The genes are TRBV5-1 and TRBJ2-7; the D gene is possibly TRBD1 (5 bases). The CDR3 extends over 15 amino acids. CDR1 SGHRS and CDR2 YFSETQ come from the germline V gene. V gave up 0 bases and J gave up 3 bases, with 13 bases separating them. CDR3 region: CASSLARTPFYEQYV. CDR3 DNA: TGCGCCAGCAGCTTGGCTCGGACACCGTTCTACGAGCAGTACGTC.